These 6 T cell receptor beta chains came from one sample sequenced in a study of T cells after yellow fever vaccination. TCRdb itself ran the 5' RACE reads through MiXCR, one entry per CDR3 protein. This sample has about 240,000 distinct CDR3 sequences; roughly 7.2% occur once, and the top ten carry about 0.85%. The sample in question was CD4+ T cells sorted from PBMCs, obtained 15 days after the yellow fever booster vaccination. Source of these receptors: a man aged 25 to 40 who received the YFV17D yellow fever vaccine.

This clonotype was recorded a few times. The chain has TRBV28 and TRBJ1-2, with a weak D call TRBD1 (6 bases). The CDR3 totals 15 residues. Trimming removed 4 bases from V and 5 bases from J, with 17 bases in between. CDR1 is MDHEN and CDR2 is SYDVKM in the germline V gene. CDR3 loop: CASSSQDSYLYGYTF. As DNA, the CDR3 is TGTGCCAGCAGTTCCCAGGACAGCTACCTTTATGGCTACACCTTC.

This clonotype was picked up a small number of times. The chain has TRBV5-5 and TRBJ2-1; TRBD1 agrees at 9 bases. V trimming: 2 bases; J trimming: 0 bases; junction bases outside the gene matches: 3. CDR1 is SGHKS, CDR2 YYEKEE, per germline (reference sequence). This CDR3 contains 16 residues. This CDR3 is CASSLQGAGSYNEQFF. CDR3 DNA: TGTGCCAGCAGCTTACAGGGGGCGGGCTCCTACAATGAGCAGTTCTTC. The full variable domain, rest sourced from reference TRBV5-5 and TRBJ2-1, is DAGVTQSPTHLIKTRGQQVTLRCSPISGHKSVSWYQQVLGQGPQFIFQYYEKEERGRGNFPDRFSARQFPNYSSELNVNALLLGDSALYLCASSLQGAGSYNEQFFGPGTRLTVL.

This sequence joins TRBV7-2 and TRBJ2-3; 7 bases agree with TRBD1. In germline, CDR1 is SGHTA, CDR2 FQGNSA. The CDR3 has 16 residues. V dropped 3 bases and J dropped 5; count of bases not matched to a gene: 11. The DNA for the CDR3 is TGTGCCAGCAGCTTCGATGTGAGGACAGGACTAGATACGCAGTATTTT. Its translation is CASSFDVRTGLDTQYF.

This clonotype was seen a handful of times. The chain is built from TRBV6-2 or TRBV6-3 and TRBJ2-7; D is uncertain. The CDR3 loop spans 13 amino acids. V was trimmed by 6 bases and J by 2 bases, leaving 11 bases between them. The germline V gene has CDR1 MNHEY and CDR2 SVGEGT. The CDR3 loop is CASRDGFPYEQYF. The CDR3 DNA is TGTGCCAGCAGAGACGGATTCCCCTACGAGCAGTACTTC.

This clonotype was seen ten or more times. The chain uses TRBV7-8 and TRBJ1-6, with D maybe TRBD1 (5 bases). The CDR3 is made up of 17 amino acids. V lost 5 bases, J lost 0 bases, and 14 bases lay in between. Germline V gives CDR1 SGHVS, CDR2 FQNEAQ. The CDR3 region has the DNA TGTGCCAGCAGCCCCCGTGGGGGAGGCTCCTATAATTCACCCCTCCACTTT. This encodes CASSPRGGGSYNSPLHF. Together with reference TRBV7-8 and TRBJ1-6, the CDR3 gives the full variable domain: GAGVSQSPRYKVAKRGQDVALRCDPISGHVSLFWYQQALGQGPEFLTYFQNEAQLDKSGLPSDRFFAERPEGSVSTLKIQRTQQEDSAVYLCASSPRGGGSYNSPLHFGNGTRLTVT.

V usage is TRBV12-3 or TRBV12-4 and J usage is TRBJ1-5; 10 bases align to TRBD1. V lost 6 bases and J lost 6; bases outside the gene matches: 5. This CDR3 is built from 14 residues. CDR3 sequence reads: CASRLGQGGQPQHF. CDR3 coding DNA: TGTGCCAGCAGACTAGGACAGGGGGGTCAGCCCCAGCATTTT.